The sequence of this T cell receptor beta chain was determined in a study of blood T cells in healthy people across ages. Whole-study context: When template switching was applied, about one barcoded beta molecule was captured per two T cells.

V lost 2 bases and J lost 3, with 14 bases in between. CDR1 and CDR2 (germline): SGHVS, FQNEAQ. This CDR3 spans 15 amino acids. A note on this clonotype: What it recognizes is unknown.

Overall study results and limits: Diversity estimated from one million T cells was considered an underestimate.

Those donating, healthy Caucasian individuals from Russia, were aged roughly 6 to 95. A second PCR of 7 to 11 cycles used a sample-barcoded 5' primer and a J-beta primer mix. Unique molecular identifiers of 12 random nucleotides labeled each cDNA. TCRdb reprocessed the 5' RACE reads with MiXCR, giving one entry per CDR3 protein. Of hundreds of thousands of distinct CDR3 sequences in the sample, over 45% were seen once. The chain links TRBV7-8 to TRBJ2-7; D ambiguous. The receptor comes from a man aged 30 to 39 in good health. The sample consisted of blood. CDR3 region: CASSLSVLVGYEQYF. CDR3 nucleotides: TGTGCCAGCAGCTTATCTGTGCTAGTCGGCTACGAGCAGTACTTC.